One and the same sample provided the 20 T cell receptor beta chains below, sequenced in a study of sequential checkpoint blockade in melanoma. Treatment: randomized to nivolumab then ipilimumab (arm A) or the reverse (arm B). The method was immunoSEQ multiplex PCR; TCRdb's version includes in-frame clones alone and lacks a portion of them. The data show tens of thousands of clones, roughly 88% seen once. Sequencing was performed on CD8+ T cells sorted from blood (inferred from file names), taken from a patient given nivolumab and ipilimumab in sequence. All receptors derive from a human donor with melanoma.

The chain combines TRBV27 with TRBJ1-5; no reliable D call. V was shortened by 5 bases and J by 3 bases, with 5 bases between the two germline ends. The CDR3 runs 12 residues. Per germline, CDR1 MNHEY and CDR2 SMNVEV (reference sequence). The CDR3 spells CASSPINQPQHF. The CDR3, as DNA: TGTGCCAGCAGTCCAATCAATCAGCCCCAGCATTTT.

This chain links TRBV27 with TRBJ2-7; 11 nucleotides align to TRBD1. Germline-derived CDR1 and CDR2 are MNHEY and SMNVEV (reference sequence). The V segment lost 6 bases and the J segment 4 bases; nucleotides outside the gene matches: 8. This CDR3 region has 15 residues. The CDR3 loop reads CASSLGGTGGYEQYV. In DNA, the CDR3 is TGTGCCAGCAGCTTGGGTGGGACAGGGGGATACGAGCAGTACGTC.

The chain joins TRBV6-5 to TRBJ2-7, with 7 positions matching TRBD1. Losses at the gene ends were 2 bases for V and 3 bases for J; bases not matched to a gene: 4. The CDR3 spans 14 residues. Per germline, CDR1 MNHEY and CDR2 SVGAGI. For the CDR3, the DNA is TGTGCCAGCAGTTACAGGGGACAGCTCTACGAGCAGTACTTC. Its protein product is CASSYRGQLYEQYF.

This chain joins TRBV5-1 and TRBJ2-5, with D tentatively TRBD2 (5 bases). The end of the DNA is better explained by TRBJ2-7, so the J call may be wrong. This CDR3 contains 13 residues. CDR1 is SGHRS and CDR2 is YFSETQ in the germline V gene. CDR3 sequence reads: CASSLFSAYEQYF. The CDR3 DNA reads as TGCGCCAGCAGCTTGTTTAGCGCCTACGAGCAGTACTTC.

The rearrangement links TRBV30 to TRBJ2-1, with TRBD2 matching 12 bases. The germline V gene has CDR1 GTSNPN and CDR2 SVGIG (reference sequence). The CDR3 runs to 18 residues. V lost 3 bases, J lost 12 bases, and 21 bases stayed unmatched. CDR3 sequence reads: CAWSDLAGGPRNESGQFF. The CDR3 coding sequence is TGTGCCTGGAGCGATCTAGCGGGAGGGCCCCGGAACGAGAGTGGGCAGTTCTTC.

The chain uses TRBV19 and TRBJ2-1, with 11 positions matching TRBD2. Germline CDR1 LNHDA, CDR2 SQIVND (reference sequence). Unmatched junction bases numbered 5, after V lost 10 bases and J lost 0 bases. This CDR3 comprises 15 residues. The CDR3 reads CATASGGSSYNEQFF. CDR3 DNA: TGTGCCACCGCTAGCGGGGGGAGCTCCTACAATGAGCAGTTCTTC.

The chain couples TRBV7-8 to TRBJ2-1; possibly TRBD2 for D (6 bases). There are 12 residues in the CDR3. CDR1 and CDR2 from the germline V gene are SGHVS and FQNEAQ. Trimming took 5 bases from V and 7 from J, leaving 9 bases between them. CDR3 nucleotides: TGTGCCAGCAGCCCAGGGAGGAATGAGCAGTTCTTC. Residues: CASSPGRNEQFF.

The rearrangement joins TRBV28 to TRBJ2-7; TRBD2 agrees at 8 bases. V was pared by 4 bases and J by 3 bases, with 20 bases of the junction left unmatched. CDR3 length: 19 amino acids. Germline V gene sequence: CDR1 MDHEN, CDR2 SYDVKM. The CDR3 DNA reads as TGTGCCAGCAGTTACCCAACTTTTGAGGCGGCCCGGGAGGGCTACGAGCAGTACTTC. It encodes CASSYPTFEAAREGYEQYF.

J is TRBJ2-7 and V is TRBV5-5; TRBD2 matches at 10 bases. This CDR3 has 18 residues. In germline, CDR1 is SGHKS, CDR2 YYEKEE (reference sequence). The trim removed 0 bases at V and 3 bases at J, leaving 12 bases unmatched. In DNA, the CDR3 is TGTGCCAGCAGCTTGGGCCCAGCGGGAGGGTTTGATGGCTACGAGCAGTACGTC. Protein: CASSLGPAGGFDGYEQYV.

The chain combines TRBV6-1 with TRBJ2-7, with D tentatively TRBD1 (5 bases). The CDR3 spans 17 residues. The ends were cut back, 6 bases at V and 5 bases at J, with 26 bases in the middle. Germline V CDR1 and CDR2: MNHNS, SASEGT. The CDR3 bases are TGTGCCAGCAGCGAAACCCTAGGGGTCTCGATGGGCCACGAGCAGTACTTC. Translating it yields CASSETLGVSMGHEQYF.

The V call is TRBV7-9, the J call TRBJ2-3, with 9 bases aligning to TRBD2. Germline values: CDR1 SEHNR, CDR2 FQNEAQ (reference sequence). V was clipped by 3 bases and J by 3 bases; unmatched bases: 10. The CDR3 contains 17 residues. DNA of the CDR3: TGTGCCAGCAGCTTCTCGGCTAGCGGGGACCTGACAGATACGCAGTATTTT. It is translated as CASSFSASGDLTDTQYF.

This chain joins TRBV5-6 and TRBJ2-7, with 8 bases aligning to TRBD2. J gave up 0 bases and V 4 bases, and 12 bases lay outside the gene matches. This CDR3 has 17 amino acids. From germline, CDR1 is SGHDT and CDR2 YYEEEE. The CDR3 bases are TGTGCCAGCAGCCGCGATAGATTTACTAGCGGCTCCTACGAGCAGTACTTC. Protein sequence: CASSRDRFTSGSYEQYF.

The chain is built from TRBV29-1 and TRBJ2-2; 8 bases agree with TRBD1. This CDR3 is built from 13 residues. V gave up 6 bases and J gave up 6 bases; unmatched junction bases: 6. CDR1 SQVTM and CDR2 ANQGSEA come from the germline V gene. The chain's CDR3 is CSVLTGAPGELFF. The CDR3 DNA is TGCAGCGTCCTGACAGGGGCTCCCGGGGAGCTGTTTTTT.

The V call is TRBV4-1, the J call TRBJ2-7; maybe TRBD2 (6 bases). The V gene's germline CDR1 is MGHRA and CDR2 YSYEKL. The CDR3 has 14 residues. The V and J ends lost 3 bases and 3 bases respectively, with 12 bases between them. CDR3 sequence (DNA): TGCGCCAGCAGCCAGGGACGGGGGAACTACGAGCAGTACTTC. This encodes CASSQGRGNYEQYF.

The gene calls are TRBV29-1 and TRBJ2-2; TRBD2 matches at 11 bases. This CDR3 has 15 residues. V shed 6 bases, J shed 5 bases, and the junction held 8 bases outside the gene matches. The V gene's germline CDR1 is SQVTM and CDR2 ANQGSEA. The CDR3 here is CSVLAGGKLTGELFF. The DNA for the CDR3 is TGCAGCGTGTTAGCGGGAGGGAAGTTGACCGGGGAGCTGTTTTTT.

V usage is TRBV11-3 and J usage is TRBJ2-1; a possible D gene is TRBD2 (6 bases). The V gene lost 1 base and the J gene lost 6 bases, with 7 bases spanning the gap. Germline assignment: CDR1 SGHNT and CDR2 YENEEA. CDR3 length equals 13 residues. The CDR3 here is CASSLGTINEQFF. Written as DNA, the CDR3 is TGTGCCAGCAGCTTAGGGACTATCAATGAGCAGTTCTTC.

The chain combines TRBV4-1 with TRBJ2-7; 11 nucleotides match TRBD2. Per germline, CDR1 MGHRA and CDR2 YSYEKL. The CDR3 has 15 residues. V dropped 1 base and J dropped 2; count of bases not matched to a gene: 1. The CDR3 sequence is CASSQVAGGPYEQYV. CDR3 nucleotide sequence: TGCGCCAGCAGCCAAGTAGCGGGAGGGCCCTACGAGCAGTACGTC.

The rearrangement uses TRBV28 and TRBJ1-5, with D perhaps matching TRBD1 (5 bases). The V gene's germline CDR1 is MDHEN and CDR2 SYDVKM. The V and J ends lost 6 bases and 9 bases respectively, with 12 bases between them. There are 12 residues in the CDR3. Here the CDR3 DNA reads TGTGCCAGCAGGGGGATGGGGGGGCCCCAGCATTTT. Translated, it gives CASRGMGGPQHF.

As regards this clone: Mismatch with germline at one junction end may stem from a read error. The genes are TRBV7-9 and TRBJ1-1, with D possibly TRBD1 on 5 matching bases. The length of the CDR3 is 13 residues. Germline V CDR1 and CDR2: SEHNR, FQNEAQ (reference sequence). CDR3 DNA: TGTGCCAGCAGCTTATGGGGCAGCCCTGAGGCTTTCTTT. Translated: CASSLWGSPEAFF.

The rearrangement uses TRBV27 and TRBJ2-7, with 9 nucleotides matching TRBD2. CDR1 and CDR2 (germline): MNHEY, SMNVEV (reference sequence). The CDR3 spans 16 residues. J was trimmed by 2 bases and V by 2 bases; bases with no gene match: 7. CDR3 sequence: CASSLAGGPGAYEQYF. The DNA for the CDR3 is TGTGCCAGCAGTTTAGCGGGAGGGCCGGGGGCCTACGAGCAGTACTTC.